These 23 T cell receptor beta chains share one sample of origin, sequenced in a study of blood T cell repertoires in COVID-19. Clones were read by immunoSEQ multiplex PCR, and TCRdb kept only the in-frame ones, dropping some. This table holds around 250,000 clones, more than 80% found once. The specimen was peripheral blood. The receptors here all came from a young man who had recovered from COVID-19.

CDR3 bases: TGTGCCAGCAGTCCCAGGACAGGGGAAAGATATGGCTACACCTTC. This gives the protein CASSPRTGERYGYTF. The V call is TRBV27, the J call TRBJ1-2; 9 bases are a match to TRBD1. The junction had 9 bases not matched to a gene; V was cut back by 5 bases and J by 5 bases. From germline, CDR1 is MNHEY and CDR2 SMNVEV (reference sequence). The CDR3 sequence is 15 residues long.

The chain couples TRBV5-1 to TRBJ2-3; 10 positions agree with TRBD1. This CDR3 comprises 17 residues. V lost 0 bases, J lost 2 bases, and 6 bases stayed unmatched. The germline V gene encodes CDR1 SGHRS and CDR2 YFSETQ. Here the CDR3 DNA reads TGCGCCAGCAGCTTGGGGAGCGGGACAGGGGTCACAGATACGCAGTATTTT. It is translated as CASSLGSGTGVTDTQYF.

The J gene is TRBJ1-1, the V gene TRBV7-9; 7 bases map to TRBD1. The germline V gene has CDR1 SEHNR and CDR2 FQNEAQ (reference sequence). J lost 4 bases, V lost 5 bases, and 1 base had no gene match. The CDR3 contains 12 residues. The CDR3 protein is CASSPGGTEAFF. In nucleotides, the CDR3 is TGTGCCAGCAGCCCAGGGGGCACTGAAGCTTTCTTT.

This sequence joins TRBV5-4 and TRBJ2-3; TRBD2 agrees at 7 bases. With V trimmed by 3 bases and J by 5 bases, 6 bases remained unmatched. CDR1 and CDR2 from the germline V gene are SGHNT and YYREEE (reference sequence). The CDR3 is 14 residues long. The CDR3 spells CASSSLGGLDTQYF. The DNA for the CDR3 is TGTGCCAGCAGCTCGCTGGGGGGGTTAGATACGCAGTATTTT.

The J gene is TRBJ2-2, the V gene TRBV30; 7 bases are shared with TRBD1. CDR3 length: 15 residues. Germline CDR1 reads GTSNPN; CDR2 reads SVGIG (reference sequence). J gave up 4 bases and V 1 base, and 6 bases lay outside the gene matches. CDR3 nucleotides: TGTGCCTGGAGTGAGACAGGGTCGGTCACCGGGGAGCTGTTTTTT. Protein sequence: CAWSETGSVTGELFF.

The V gene is TRBV5-1, the J gene TRBJ2-7; 7 bases align to TRBD1. In germline, CDR1 is SGHRS, CDR2 YFSETQ. The CDR3 is made up of 13 amino acids. V lost 4 bases to trimming and J lost 6 bases; unmatched junction nucleotides: 7. CDR3 loop: CASSDRTGREQYF. CDR3 nucleotide sequence: TGCGCCAGCAGCGATCGGACAGGCCGCGAGCAGTACTTC.

The CDR3 nucleotides read TGCGCCAGCAGCCCTGGGACAGGGAATGGCTACACCTTC. Translated, it gives CASSPGTGNGYTF. The chain is built from TRBV5-1 and TRBJ1-2, with 9 nucleotides matching TRBD1. CDR1 is SGHRS, CDR2 YFSETQ, per germline. The junction had 4 bases not matched to a gene; V was cut back by 4 bases and J by 6 bases. The CDR3 is 13 amino acids.

This clone was seen only once. V usage is TRBV7-9 and J usage is TRBJ1-2; no clear D. V lost 1 base and J 4 bases, leaving 13 bases between the germline ends. This CDR3 region has 15 residues. CDR1 SEHNR and CDR2 FQNEAQ come from the germline V gene (reference sequence). CDR3 bases: TGTGCCAGCAGCTTAGATGCCGCCGGGGTCTATGGCTACACCTTC. Translating it yields CASSLDAAGVYGYTF.

This clone was observed once. The gene calls are TRBV6-5 and TRBJ1-1, with a possible D match to TRBD1 (6 bases). The length of the CDR3 is 11 residues. Germline CDR1 reads MNHEY; CDR2 reads SVGAGI. The V end lost 8 bases, the J end lost 6 bases, and 10 bases lay between the germline ends. This CDR3 is CASEGVAEAFF. CDR3 DNA sequence: TGTGCCAGCGAGGGGGTCGCTGAAGCTTTCTTT.

V is TRBV6-5 and J is TRBJ1-2; 7 nucleotides match TRBD1. Trimming took 4 bases from V and 5 from J; bases not matched to a gene: 7. CDR1 is MNHEY and CDR2 is SVGAGI in the germline V gene. This CDR3 is 14 amino acids long. CDR3 nucleotides: TGTGCCAGCAGTTTCACAACAGGGGATTATGGCTACACCTTC. Translation gives CASSFTTGDYGYTF.

This chain connects TRBV7-6 to TRBJ2-1; D gene unclear. This CDR3 has 18 amino acids. Germline V gene data show CDR1 as SGHVS and CDR2 as FNYEAQ. V was trimmed by 0 bases and J by 0 bases, leaving 15 bases between them. Written as DNA, the CDR3 is TGTGCCAGCAGCTTAGCCCCGTTTGCGTCCCTCTCCTACAATGAGCAGTTCTTC. Amino acids: CASSLAPFASLSYNEQFF.

The chain combines TRBV6-5 with TRBJ2-5; perhaps TRBD1 as D (6 bases). Germline CDR1 MNHEY, CDR2 SVGAGI. This CDR3 contains 14 residues. Trimming left V 4 bases short and J 5 bases short, with 14 bases between. This chain's CDR3 is CASSSPVGAETQYF. CDR3 nucleotide sequence: TGTGCCAGCAGTTCCCCGGTGGGGGCCGAGACCCAGTACTTC.

The chain uses TRBV10-3 and TRBJ2-1; D gene ambiguous. Between the trimmed V and J ends, which lost 2 bases and 4 bases, there was a span of 12 bases. The CDR3 is 15 amino acids. Germline V CDR1 and CDR2: ENHRY, SYGVKD. The CDR3 here is CAISEGPSPYNEQFF. CDR3 sequence (DNA): TGTGCCATCAGTGAGGGGCCCTCCCCGTACAATGAGCAGTTCTTC.

The chain carries TRBV9 and TRBJ2-7, with D possibly matching TRBD2 (5 bases). V was shortened by 0 bases and J by 2 bases, with 9 bases between the two germline ends. There are 14 residues in the CDR3. Germline V gene data show CDR1 as SGDLS and CDR2 as YYNGEE. The CDR3, as DNA: TGTGCCAGCAGCGTAGGTAGCGTCCCCTACGAGCAGTACTTC. It codes for CASSVGSVPYEQYF. Filled out from reference TRBV9 and TRBJ2-7, the complete variable domain reads DSGVTQTPKHLITATGQRVTLRCSPRSGDLSVYWYQQSLDQGLQFLIQYYNGEERAKGNILERFSAQQFPDLHSELNLSSLELGDSALYFCASSVGSVPYEQYFGPGTRLTVT.

This clone was detected ten times or more. The genes are TRBV6-4 and TRBJ1-1, with D maybe TRBD1 (6 bases). Trimming removed 3 bases at V and 5 bases at J, with 16 bases between. Germline assignment: CDR1 MRHNA and CDR2 SNTAGT. The CDR3 is 15 residues long. The CDR3 bases are TGTGCCAGCAGTGAATTCGCGGGGGCAGGGACTGAAGCTTTCTTT. This sequence encodes CASSEFAGAGTEAFF.

The CDR3 DNA sequence: TGTGCCAGCTCTCCCGGGGTACAAGAGACCCAGTACTTC. Translating it yields CASSPGVQETQYF. This chain links TRBV18 with TRBJ2-5; D may be TRBD2 (5 bases). Germline V gene data show CDR1 as KGHSH and CDR2 as LQKENI. Deletions cut 6 bases from V and 2 bases from J, with 10 bases between. The CDR3 totals 13 residues. The full variable domain, rest sourced from reference TRBV18 and TRBJ2-5, is NAGVMQNPRHLVRRRGQEARLRCSPMKGHSHVYWYRQLPEEGLKFMVYLQKENIIDESGMPKERFSAEFPKEGPSILRIQQVVRGDSAAYFCASSPGVQETQYFGPGTRLLVL.

The genes are TRBV18 and TRBJ2-2, with TRBD1 matching 9 bases. Germline-derived CDR1 and CDR2 are KGHSH and LQKENI. CDR3 length equals 16 residues. The V gene end was trimmed by 4 bases and the J gene end by 2 bases; junction bases not matched to a gene: 5. CDR3 loop: CASSLPGQGNTGELFF. CDR3 coding DNA: TGTGCCAGCTCACTGCCGGGACAGGGTAACACCGGGGAGCTGTTTTTT. Full variable domain (missing parts from reference TRBV18 and TRBJ2-2): NAGVMQNPRHLVRRRGQEARLRCSPMKGHSHVYWYRQLPEEGLKFMVYLQKENIIDESGMPKERFSAEFPKEGPSILRIQQVVRGDSAAYFCASSLPGQGNTGELFFGEGSRLTVL.

The V call is TRBV13, the J call TRBJ2-4; TRBD2 might be the D (6 bases). With 0 bases removed from V and 3 bases from J, the gap between germline ends came to 21 bases. CDR3 length: 19 amino acids. The germline V gene has CDR1 PRHDT and CDR2 FYEKMQ (reference sequence). The CDR3 here is CASSLGAGRTPMDKNIQYF. CDR3 nucleotides: TGTGCCAGCAGCTTAGGAGCAGGGAGGACCCCTATGGACAAAAACATTCAGTACTTC.

The J gene is TRBJ2-5, the V gene TRBV10-1; 13 bases fit TRBD2. The CDR3 is made up of 16 amino acids. V was clipped by 2 bases and J by 3 bases; unmatched bases: 3. Germline loops: CDR1 WNHNN, CDR2 SYGVQD (reference sequence). CDR3 in amino acids: CASSEVGLAGEETQYF. In DNA form, the CDR3 reads TGCGCCAGCAGTGAGGTAGGACTAGCGGGGGAAGAGACCCAGTACTTC.

This chain links TRBV9 with TRBJ2-1; D ambiguous. The germline CDR1 and CDR2 sequences are SGDLS and YYNGEE. The length of the CDR3 is 16 residues. The germline V and J ends were trimmed by 0 bases and 2 bases, with 12 bases remaining between them. The CDR3 nucleotides read TGTGCCAGCAGCGTAGAGTTGGGCAGCCCCTACAATGAGCAGTTCTTC. Amino acids: CASSVELGSPYNEQFF. The whole variable domain, filled in from reference TRBV9 and TRBJ2-1, reads DSGVTQTPKHLITATGQRVTLRCSPRSGDLSVYWYQQSLDQGLQFLIQYYNGEERAKGNILERFSAQQFPDLHSELNLSSLELGDSALYFCASSVELGSPYNEQFFGPGTRLTVL.

This clone was seen only once. The gene calls are TRBV11-2 and TRBJ2-5, with 7 bases identical to TRBD2. Germline CDR1 and CDR2: SGHAT and FQNNGV. V was clipped by 5 bases and J by 5 bases; unmatched bases: 8. The CDR3 spans 14 residues. This chain's CDR3 is CASSPTLAWETQYF. CDR3 bases: TGTGCCAGCAGCCCGACACTAGCGTGGGAGACCCAGTACTTC.

The chain carries TRBV2 and TRBJ2-3, with TRBD2 matching over 8 bases. The CDR3 has 15 amino acids. Trimming at V came to 3 bases and at J to 6 bases, leaving 8 bases not matched to a gene. Germline CDR1 reads SNHLY; CDR2 reads FYNNEI. CDR3 protein: CASSDQAGEVDTQYF. DNA for the CDR3: TGTGCCAGCAGTGATCAAGCGGGGGAAGTGGATACGCAGTATTTT.

This chain connects TRBV5-4 to TRBJ2-1; 8 bases are a match to TRBD2. Germline CDR1 SGHNT, CDR2 YYREEE (reference sequence). The CDR3 covers 15 residues. Trimming removed 7 bases from V and 4 bases from J; junction bases left unmatched: 10. The CDR3 DNA is TGTGCCAGCTCGGGGGTAGCGGGACTATACAATGAGCAGTTCTTC. Its translation is CASSGVAGLYNEQFF. Drawing the rest from reference TRBV5-4 and TRBJ2-1, the complete variable domain is ETGVTQSPTHLIKTRGQQVTLRCSSQSGHNTVSWYQQALGQGPQFIFQYYREEENGRGNFPPRFSGLQFPNYSSELNVNALELDDSALYLCASSGVAGLYNEQFFGPGTRLTVL.